Shown below are 23 T cell receptor beta chains from a single sample sequenced in a study of T cell changes during pregnancy in multiple sclerosis. The repertoire was sequenced with immunoSEQ multiplex PCR; TCRdb's copy has only in-frame clones and lacks some. The sample shows 35,000 to 45,000 clones, more than 85% of them seen only once. The sequenced sample was CD4+ T cells from peripheral blood mononuclear cells, obtained after pregnancy. These receptors were collected from a female donor in good health, enrolled as a control in a pregnancy study.

The gene calls are TRBV5-1 and TRBJ2-5; the D gene is possibly TRBD2 (6 bases). This CDR3 comprises 13 residues. Trimming took off 0 bases at V and 5 bases at J, with 8 bases between the two ends. Germline V gene sequence: CDR1 SGHRS, CDR2 YFSETQ. The CDR3 loop reads CASSLGGVETQYF. CDR3 sequence (DNA): TGCGCCAGCAGCTTGGGCGGGGTCGAGACCCAGTACTTC.

The chain joins TRBV2 to TRBJ2-3; 11 positions match TRBD2. Looked up from germline, CDR1 is SNHLY and CDR2 is FYNNEI. After removal of 10 bases from V and 8 bases from J, the junction contained 14 bases not matched to a gene. The CDR3 loop spans 15 amino acids. Here the CDR3 reads CANSRVAGGPGTQYF. The CDR3 nucleotides are TGTGCCAATTCTAGGGTAGCGGGGGGGCCCGGTACGCAGTATTTT.

V usage is TRBV6-1 and J usage is TRBJ2-7, with a weak D call TRBD1 (6 bases). Per germline, CDR1 MNHNS and CDR2 SASEGT. Trimming removed 2 bases at V and 2 bases at J, with 10 bases between. CDR3 length: 14 amino acids. The CDR3 region is CASSEKGVPYEQYF. In nucleotides, the CDR3 is TGTGCCAGCAGTGAAAAGGGGGTCCCCTACGAGCAGTACTTC.

The V and J genes are TRBV5-4 and TRBJ2-1, with a weak D call TRBD2 (5 bases). The V end was cut by 4 bases, the J end by 0 bases, with 11 bases between. The length of the CDR3 is 15 residues. CDR1 and CDR2 from the germline V gene are SGHNT and YYREEE (reference sequence). The CDR3 coding sequence is TGTGCCAGCAGCCCGGAGGTTAGCTCCTACAATGAGCAGTTCTTC. This translates into CASSPEVSSYNEQFF.

The V call is TRBV6-5, the J call TRBJ1-6, with TRBD1 matching over 7 bases. The CDR3 is 13 amino acids. Germline V gene sequence: CDR1 MNHEY, CDR2 SVGAGI. With V trimmed by 5 bases and J by 7 bases, 2 bases remained unmatched. DNA for the CDR3: TGTGCCAGCAGTGGACAGGTGAATTCACCCCTCCACTTT. Translated, it gives CASSGQVNSPLHF.

The rearrangement links TRBV4-2 to TRBJ2-5; TRBD2 matches 12 bases. Unmatched junction bases numbered 1, after V lost 3 bases and J lost 2 bases. CDR1 and CDR2 from the germline V gene are LGHNA and YNFKEQ. The CDR3 loop spans 15 amino acids. CDR3 DNA: TGTGCCAGCAGCCATGGGACTAGCGGGCAAGAGACCCAGTACTTC. This encodes CASSHGTSGQETQYF.

The count of this clone is one. J is TRBJ2-7 and V is TRBV5-8; 7 nucleotides line up with TRBD1. CDR1 and CDR2 from the germline V gene are SGHTS and YDEGEE. Trimming removed 3 bases from V and 1 base from J; junction bases left unmatched: 10. This CDR3 spans 16 amino acids. CDR3 nucleotide sequence: TGTGCCAGCAGCTGGACCGGGACAGCAAGGTCCTACGAGCAGTACTTC. As protein: CASSWTGTARSYEQYF.

The gene calls are TRBV5-1 and TRBJ1-4, with TRBD1 matching over 7 bases. V shed 5 bases, J shed 7 bases, and the junction held 8 bases outside the gene matches. Germline CDR1 and CDR2: SGHRS and YFSETQ. The CDR3 sequence is 14 residues long. CDR3 bases: TGCGCCAGCAGTCGGACCAGGGGGTCTGAAAAACTGTTTTTT. Amino acids: CASSRTRGSEKLFF.

Notes on this clone: Germline is not matched at one junction end, which may reflect a read error. The chain uses TRBV19 and TRBJ2-3; 11 bases are a match to TRBD2. In germline, CDR1 is LNHDA, CDR2 SQIVND (reference sequence). This CDR3 contains 14 residues. The CDR3 protein is CASSIGLAGGTLHF. In DNA, the CDR3 is TGTGCCAGTAGTATCGGCCTAGCGGGAGGCACGCTTCATTTT.

The chain carries TRBV6-5 and TRBJ1-5; D gene uncertain. Between the trimmed V and J ends, which lost 5 bases and 4 bases, there was a span of 12 bases. The length of the CDR3 is 14 residues. Germline CDR1 is MNHEY and CDR2 is SVGAGI. The DNA of the CDR3 is TGTGCCAGCAGTGTAGGGCGGGAGAATCAGCCCCAGCATTTT. Its translation: CASSVGRENQPQHF.

With regard to this clone: Within the sample, other DNA sequences also encode this same CDR3. The CDR3 loop reads CASSPTGNQPQHF. CDR3 nucleotides: TGTGCCAGCAGCCCCACAGGAAATCAGCCCCAGCATTTT. The chain employs TRBV7-9 and TRBJ1-5, with D possibly TRBD1 on 5 matching bases. This CDR3 is 13 amino acids long. Germline V lookup: CDR1 SEHNR, CDR2 FQNEAQ (reference sequence). V was trimmed by 5 bases and J by 4 bases, leaving 9 bases between them.

The chain is built from TRBV10-2 and TRBJ2-3; the D gene is possibly TRBD2 (5 bases). The CDR3 sequence is 14 residues long. CDR1 WSHSY and CDR2 SAAADI come from the germline V gene. Trimming took 7 bases from V and 6 from J, leaving 17 bases between them. The CDR3 sequence is CASNRLSYSDTQYF. Here the CDR3 DNA reads TGCGCCAGCAATCGACTAAGTTATTCGGATACGCAGTATTTT.

This chain uses TRBV27 with TRBJ2-7, with 11 bases that match TRBD2. The junction had 6 bases not matched to a gene; V was cut back by 5 bases and J by 6 bases. This CDR3 comprises 14 residues. Germline CDR1 reads MNHEY; CDR2 reads SMNVEV (reference sequence). CDR3 protein: CASSPGLAALEQYF. CDR3 bases: TGTGCCAGCAGTCCGGGACTAGCGGCCCTCGAGCAGTACTTC.

This clone was seen just once. V and J are TRBV4-1 and TRBJ2-7; perhaps TRBD1 as D (7 bases). Trimming shortened V by 0 bases and J by 7 bases, and 19 bases separated the two germline ends. This CDR3 spans 16 amino acids. Germline CDR1 reads MGHRA; CDR2 reads YSYEKL. The CDR3 sequence: CASSQDMTGRNLEQYF. CDR3 sequence (DNA): TGCGCCAGCAGCCAAGATATGACAGGGAGGAATCTAGAGCAGTACTTC.

The rearrangement links TRBV5-1 to TRBJ2-3, with a weak D call TRBD1 (5 bases). Germline-derived CDR1 and CDR2 are SGHRS and YFSETQ. This CDR3 is 15 amino acids long. V lost 0 bases, J lost 5 bases, and 13 bases lay in between. CDR3 loop: CASSLAVQGKDTQYF. CDR3 DNA: TGCGCCAGCAGCTTGGCCGTCCAGGGTAAAGATACGCAGTATTTT.

The chain is built from TRBV7-9 and TRBJ2-7; 10 bases map to TRBD1. The CDR3 sequence is 16 residues long. Germline values: CDR1 SEHNR, CDR2 FQNEAQ (reference sequence). Trimming cost V 5 bases and J 4 bases; bases outside gene matches: 11. The CDR3 sequence: CASSAPRRGQGYEQYF. DNA of the CDR3: TGTGCCAGCAGCGCTCCCCGCCGGGGACAGGGGTACGAGCAGTACTTC.

The V and J genes are TRBV11-3 and TRBJ2-1, with D maybe TRBD2 (6 bases). This CDR3 is 13 amino acids long. Trimming removed 0 bases from V and 12 bases from J, with 12 bases in between. The germline V gene encodes CDR1 SGHNT and CDR2 YENEEA. CDR3 protein: CASSLDPGVLQFF. CDR3 in DNA: TGTGCCAGCAGCTTAGACCCGGGGGTCTTGCAGTTCTTC.

This chain uses TRBV30 with TRBJ1-2; possible D gene TRBD1, 6 bases. The germline CDR1 and CDR2 sequences are GTSNPN and SVGIG (reference sequence). CDR3 length equals 11 residues. V was trimmed by 8 bases and J by 6 bases, leaving 13 bases between them. The DNA for the CDR3 is TGTGCCGGAGGGGAGGGGGATGGCTACACCTTC. Its translation: CAGGEGDGYTF.

The rearrangement links TRBV6-1 to TRBJ1-5; D is unresolved. The germline CDR1 and CDR2 sequences are MNHNS and SASEGT. V lost 4 bases and J lost 0, with 19 bases in between. The CDR3 is made up of 18 amino acids. CDR3 protein: CASSGPLSRLNSNQPQHF. DNA of the CDR3: TGTGCCAGCAGTGGGCCTTTATCTCGTCTCAATAGCAATCAGCCCCAGCATTTT.

This chain uses TRBV4-1 with TRBJ2-4; 7 nucleotides agree with TRBD1. Germline trimming cut 1 base from V and 4 bases from J; bases unmatched to any gene: 10. CDR3 length equals 17 residues. Germline CDR1 MGHRA, CDR2 YSYEKL. CDR3 region: CASSQGIARGQKNIQYF. In DNA form, the CDR3 reads TGCGCCAGCAGCCAAGGAATTGCTAGGGGACAGAAAAACATTCAGTACTTC.

This chain connects TRBV4-1 to TRBJ2-7; 10 bases are shared with TRBD1. The CDR3 is 16 residues long. The junction had 8 bases not matched to a gene; V was cut back by 2 bases and J by 4 bases. Germline CDR1 MGHRA, CDR2 YSYEKL. CDR3 in DNA: TGCGCCAGCAGCCAACCCAGGGACAGGGGACGATACGAGCAGTACTTC. Translating gives CASSQPRDRGRYEQYF.

The chain combines TRBV4-3 with TRBJ2-5; tentatively, D is TRBD1 (6 bases). The germline gives CDR1 LGHNA, CDR2 YSLEER. The V end was cut by 5 bases, the J end by 7 bases, with 8 bases between. CDR3 length: 11 amino acids. The CDR3 bases are TGCGCCAGCAGCTCCAGGGGGACCCAGTACTTC. Its protein product is CASSSRGTQYF.

This sequence joins TRBV29-1 and TRBJ2-1; TRBD2 might be the D (5 bases). CDR3 length equals 14 residues. Germline V CDR1 and CDR2: SQVTM, ANQGSEA. The V end lost 4 bases, the J end lost 3 bases, and 13 bases lay between the germline ends. Here the CDR3 reads CSVVGGPIYNEQFF. The CDR3 DNA reads TGCAGCGTTGTGGGCGGGCCGATCTACAATGAGCAGTTCTTC.